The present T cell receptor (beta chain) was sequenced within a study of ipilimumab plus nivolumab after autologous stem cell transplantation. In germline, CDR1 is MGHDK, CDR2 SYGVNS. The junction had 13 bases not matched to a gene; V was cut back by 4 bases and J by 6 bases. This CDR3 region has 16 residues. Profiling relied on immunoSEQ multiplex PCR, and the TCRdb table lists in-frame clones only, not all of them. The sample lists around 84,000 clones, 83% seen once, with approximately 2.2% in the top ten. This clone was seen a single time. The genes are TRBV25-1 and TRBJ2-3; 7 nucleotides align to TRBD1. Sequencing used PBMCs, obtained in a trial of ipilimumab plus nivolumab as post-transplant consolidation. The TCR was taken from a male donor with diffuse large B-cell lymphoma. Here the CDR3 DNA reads TGTGCCAGCAGTGGCAGACAGGGTAAAAGAGAGGATACGCAGTATTTT. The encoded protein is CASSGRQGKREDTQYF.